The 22 T cell receptor beta chains below were found in one sample sequenced in a study of T-cell reconstitution after alpha-beta-depleted transplantation in children. This sample's TCRbeta library carried unique molecular identifier barcodes. Each CDR3 protein is one row after TCRdb ran MiXCR on the PCR reads. The sample yields about 400,000 distinct CDR3 sequences, roughly 14% seen once. The sample was PBMCs, taken from the stem cell graft. The origin of the receptors is a human donor who donated a stem cell graft to a child with Fanconi anemia.

J is TRBJ2-2 and V is TRBV2; no firm D call. From germline, CDR1 is SNHLY and CDR2 FYNNEI. The CDR3 extends over 11 amino acids. The V and J ends lost 6 bases and 7 bases respectively, with 6 bases between them. In DNA form, the CDR3 reads TGTGCCAGCAGGGTTCACGGGGAGCTGTTTTTT. Translated: CASRVHGELFF.

This clonotype has more than one count but fewer than ten. This rearrangement joins TRBV20-1 to TRBJ2-7; D is unresolved. The CDR3 contains 14 residues. From germline, CDR1 is DFQATT and CDR2 SNEGSKA (reference sequence). Trimming left V 2 bases short and J 6 bases short, with 17 bases between. The CDR3 nucleotides read TGCAGTGCTAGATCGATAAAGGCTTCGGGCGAGCAGTACTTC. Protein: CSARSIKASGEQYF.

Only a few counts were recorded for this clonotype. The rearrangement links TRBV20-1 to TRBJ2-3; D gene unclear. The germline V and J ends were trimmed by 5 bases and 0 bases, with 12 bases remaining between them. The CDR3 is made up of 14 amino acids. CDR1 is DFQATT and CDR2 is SNEGSKA in the germline V gene (reference sequence). The CDR3 loop reads CSALTPSSTDTQYF. CDR3 bases: TGCAGTGCTCTGACACCGTCTAGCACAGATACGCAGTATTTT.

J is TRBJ1-1 and V is TRBV9, with 10 positions matching TRBD1. CDR3 length: 13 amino acids. V shed 3 bases, J shed 7 bases, and the junction held 3 bases outside the gene matches. CDR1 and CDR2 (germline): SGDLS, YYNGEE. In DNA form, the CDR3 reads TGTGCCAGCAGCGAGACAGGGGGCCGTGAAGCTTTCTTT. It codes for CASSETGGREAFF.

The J gene is TRBJ1-1, the V gene TRBV7-2; tentative D call: TRBD1 (6 bases). The CDR3 runs 13 residues. Trimming took 4 bases from V and 7 from J, leaving 13 bases between them. Germline V gene lookup returns CDR1 SGHTA and CDR2 FQGNSA. The CDR3 sequence: CASSSGTRLEAFF. In DNA, the CDR3 is TGTGCCAGCAGCTCCGGGACACGACTTGAAGCTTTCTTT.

In this sample, this clonotype turned up many times. The chain joins TRBV9 to TRBJ2-2; unclear D gene. V lost 4 bases and J lost 6, with 13 bases in between. Germline loops: CDR1 SGDLS, CDR2 YYNGEE. The CDR3 is 14 residues long. The CDR3 DNA is TGTGCCAGCAGCCCCCCGGGTCGGTCCGGGGAGCTGTTTTTT. It yields the protein CASSPPGRSGELFF.

This clonotype was counted ten times or more. The chain recombines TRBV29-1 with TRBJ2-3; possible D gene TRBD1, 6 bases. Germline CDR1 and CDR2: SQVTM and ANQGSEA. V was clipped by 6 bases and J by 2 bases, with 9 bases between them. This CDR3 has 12 amino acids. CDR3 DNA sequence: TGCAGCGTGCACAGGGACACAGATACGCAGTATTTT. Its translation is CSVHRDTDTQYF.

The sample holds a few counts of this clonotype. The chain employs TRBV4-3 and TRBJ1-4, with 9 positions matching TRBD1. V shed 1 base and J 7 bases; nucleotides not matched to a gene: 4. Per germline, CDR1 LGHNA and CDR2 YSLEER. There are 15 residues in the CDR3. DNA of the CDR3: TGCGCCAGCAGCCAAGCTCCGGGACAGGGTGAAAAACTGTTTTTT. This encodes CASSQAPGQGEKLFF.

V is TRBV6-5 and J is TRBJ2-3, with D perhaps given as TRBD1 or TRBD2 (5 bases each). The CDR3 covers 14 residues. CDR1 and CDR2 from the germline V gene are MNHEY and SVGAGI. V was trimmed by 4 bases and J by 2 bases, leaving 10 bases between them. CDR3 region: CASSWGRLTDTQYF. The CDR3 DNA reads TGTGCCAGCAGTTGGGGACGGCTCACAGATACGCAGTATTTT.

This clonotype has at least ten counts. The gene calls are TRBV12-3 or TRBV12-4 and TRBJ1-4; D not certain. The CDR3 length is 14 residues. V was cut by 6 bases and J by 0 bases, with 8 bases left in between. The CDR3 loop reads CASSPDATNEKLFF. CDR3 bases: TGTGCCAGCAGCCCAGATGCAACTAATGAAAAACTGTTTTTT.

There are a few counts of this clonotype. The V gene is TRBV6-5, the J gene TRBJ2-5; no clear D. Germline CDR1 and CDR2: MNHEY and SVGAGI. This CDR3 spans 12 amino acids. Trimming took off 4 bases at V and 5 bases at J, with 8 bases between the two ends. CDR3 region: CASSSPPETQYF. The DNA for the CDR3 is TGTGCCAGCAGTTCCCCGCCCGAGACCCAGTACTTC.

The table lists this clonotype with a few counts. The gene calls are TRBV19 and TRBJ2-1; D gene ambiguous. With 3 bases removed from V and 8 bases from J, the gap between germline ends came to 14 bases. In germline, CDR1 is LNHDA, CDR2 SQIVND (reference sequence). This CDR3 comprises 14 residues. This CDR3 reads CASSISHWKHEQFF. The CDR3 DNA reads as TGTGCCAGTAGTATTTCCCACTGGAAACATGAGCAGTTCTTC.

This clonotype was seen repeatedly, ten times or more. This chain connects TRBV3-1 to TRBJ2-1, with 8 bases lining up with TRBD2. This CDR3 has 14 amino acids. Per germline, CDR1 LGHDT and CDR2 YNNKEL (reference sequence). The V and J ends lost 5 bases and 4 bases, in that order; junction bases with no gene match: 4. CDR3 sequence reads: CASSRGLGYNEQFF. The DNA for the CDR3 is TGTGCCAGCAGCAGGGGACTAGGGTACAATGAGCAGTTCTTC.

J is TRBJ2-7 and V is TRBV12-3 or TRBV12-4, with D perhaps matching TRBD2 (6 bases). Trimming shortened V by 6 bases and J by 4 bases, and 19 bases separated the two germline ends. This CDR3 region has 15 residues. For the CDR3, the DNA is TGTGCCAGCAGGCCACCTAGGGAGGACGGATACGAGCAGTACTTC. Translating gives CASRPPREDGYEQYF.

This clonotype appeared many times. This chain joins TRBV20-1 and TRBJ2-7; the D gene is possibly TRBD2 (6 bases). The CDR3 has 14 residues. Germline CDR1 reads DFQATT; CDR2 reads SNEGSKA (reference sequence). V was shortened by 5 bases and J by 2 bases, with 16 bases between the two germline ends. For the CDR3, the DNA is TGCAGTGCTGGGGGGAATCTAAGCCCCTACGAGCAGTACGTC. This sequence encodes CSAGGNLSPYEQYV.

The chain couples TRBV5-1 to TRBJ1-3; unclear D gene. Per the germline V gene, CDR1 is SGHRS and CDR2 is YFSETQ. V lost 0 bases and J lost 0, with 10 bases in between. CDR3 length equals 16 residues. This CDR3 reads CASSLEQLNSGNTIYF. CDR3 nucleotide sequence: TGCGCCAGCAGCTTGGAACAGCTAAACTCTGGAAACACCATATATTTT.

This clonotype was observed a handful of times. The V gene is TRBV7-9, the J gene TRBJ1-4; no firm D call. This CDR3 region has 14 residues. V was pared by 5 bases and J by 8 bases, with 15 bases between. Germline values: CDR1 SEHNR, CDR2 FQNEAQ (reference sequence). The CDR3 region is CASSLGGGGEKLFF. Here the CDR3 DNA reads TGTGCCAGCAGCCTGGGCGGAGGTGGGGAAAAACTGTTTTTT.

This clonotype was seen a few times. The CDR3 coding sequence is TGTGCCAGCAGCTTTTCCCACGTCTCATCACCCCTCCACTTT. Translation: CASSFSHVSSPLHF. The genes are TRBV7-2 and TRBJ1-6, with D uncertain. CDR1 is SGHTA, CDR2 FQGNSA, per germline. Trimming removed 3 bases at V and 10 bases at J, with 13 bases between. The CDR3 length is 14 residues.

This chain uses TRBV2 with TRBJ1-1, with TRBD1 matching over 9 bases. The ends lost 6 bases at V and 0 bases at J; junction bases unmatched: 5. Germline V CDR1 and CDR2: SNHLY, FYNNEI. The CDR3 length is 15 residues. The CDR3 spells CASRYRDRVNTEAFF. As DNA, the CDR3 is TGTGCCAGCAGATACCGGGACAGGGTGAACACTGAAGCTTTCTTT.

The chain carries TRBV4-3 and TRBJ2-3; a weak D match, TRBD2 (5 bases). Looked up from germline, CDR1 is LGHNA and CDR2 is YSLEER. This CDR3 has 14 amino acids. Trimming shortened V by 0 bases and J by 5 bases, and 9 bases separated the two germline ends. The CDR3 DNA sequence: TGCGCCAGCAGCCAAGAAGGCGGACTAGATACGCAGTATTTT. This translates into CASSQEGGLDTQYF.

About this clonotype: Being one base from a much bigger clone, this may be a read error. The V call is TRBV12-3 or TRBV12-4, the J call TRBJ2-1; 8 bases are shared with TRBD2. This CDR3 spans 14 amino acids. The CDR3 spells CASSPGLEHNQQFF. The CDR3 nucleotides read TGTGCCAGCAGCCCGGGACTAGAGCACAATCAGCAGTTCTTC.

The gene calls are TRBV10-3 and TRBJ1-1; the D gene is possibly TRBD1 (5 bases). This CDR3 is built from 13 residues. V lost 4 bases and J lost 5, with 11 bases in between. Germline V lookup: CDR1 ENHRY, CDR2 SYGVKD. CDR3 protein: CAISGGKGTEAFF. The CDR3 region has the DNA TGTGCCATCAGTGGGGGGAAGGGGACTGAAGCTTTCTTT.